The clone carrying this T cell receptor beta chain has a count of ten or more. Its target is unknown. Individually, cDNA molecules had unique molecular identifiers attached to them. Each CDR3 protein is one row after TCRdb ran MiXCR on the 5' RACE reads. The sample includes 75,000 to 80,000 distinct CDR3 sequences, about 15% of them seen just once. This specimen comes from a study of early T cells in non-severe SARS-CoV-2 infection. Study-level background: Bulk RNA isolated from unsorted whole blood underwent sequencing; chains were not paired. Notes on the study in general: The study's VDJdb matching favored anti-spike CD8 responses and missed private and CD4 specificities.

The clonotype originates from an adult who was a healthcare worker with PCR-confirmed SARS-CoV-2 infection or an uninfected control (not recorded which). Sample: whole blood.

CDR3 sequence reads: CASSKRGAGGEKLFF. The CDR3 DNA sequence: TGTGCCAGCAGCAAAAGGGGGGCTGGAGGTGAAAAACTGTTTTTT. The V and J genes are TRBV5-6 and TRBJ1-4; perhaps TRBD1 as D (6 bases). The CDR3 consists of 15 residues. V lost 4 bases to trimming and J lost 7 bases, with 17 bases between them. Per the germline V gene, CDR1 is SGHDT and CDR2 is YYEEEE.